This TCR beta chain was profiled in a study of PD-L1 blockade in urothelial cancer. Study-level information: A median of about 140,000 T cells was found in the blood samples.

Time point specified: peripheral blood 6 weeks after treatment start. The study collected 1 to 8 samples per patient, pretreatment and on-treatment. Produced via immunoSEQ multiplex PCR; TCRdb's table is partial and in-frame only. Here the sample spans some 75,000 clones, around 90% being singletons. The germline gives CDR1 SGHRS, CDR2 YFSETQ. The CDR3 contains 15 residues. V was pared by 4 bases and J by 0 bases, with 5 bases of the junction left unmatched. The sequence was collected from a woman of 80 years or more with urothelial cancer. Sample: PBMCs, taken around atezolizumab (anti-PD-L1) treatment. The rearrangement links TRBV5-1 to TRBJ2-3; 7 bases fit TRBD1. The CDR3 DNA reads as TGCGCCAGCAGCACAGGGGCCGCTAGCACAGATACGCAGTATTTT. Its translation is CASSTGAASTDTQYF.